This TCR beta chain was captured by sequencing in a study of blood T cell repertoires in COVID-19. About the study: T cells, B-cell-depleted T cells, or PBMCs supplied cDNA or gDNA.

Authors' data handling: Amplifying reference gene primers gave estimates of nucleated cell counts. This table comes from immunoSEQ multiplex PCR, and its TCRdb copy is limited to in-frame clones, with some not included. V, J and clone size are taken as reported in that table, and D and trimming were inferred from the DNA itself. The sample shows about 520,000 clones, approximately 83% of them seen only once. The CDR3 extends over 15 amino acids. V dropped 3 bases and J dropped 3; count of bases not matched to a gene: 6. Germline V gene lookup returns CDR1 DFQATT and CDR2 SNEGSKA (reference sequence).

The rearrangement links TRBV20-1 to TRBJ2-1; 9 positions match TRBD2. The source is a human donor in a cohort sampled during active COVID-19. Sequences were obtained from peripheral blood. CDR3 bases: TGCAGTGCTAGTGAGACTAGCGGTTACTACAATGAGCAGTTCTTC. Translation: CSASETSGYYNEQFF.